This T cell receptor beta chain was captured by sequencing in a study of cytomegalovirus exposure and HLA in healthy donors. On this clone: Its antigen is not identified.

The PCR made use of 60 Vbeta and 13 Jbeta primers. The repertoire was sequenced with immunoSEQ multiplex PCR; TCRdb's copy has only in-frame clones and lacks some. The table shows 110,000 or so clones, with under 85% occurring only once. V was cut by 4 bases and J by 13 bases, with 18 bases left in between. This CDR3 region has 13 residues. Germline CDR1 is SGHVS and CDR2 is FQNEAQ. General study points: Among the CMV-associated chains, three were confirmed in vitro as specific for CMV antigens. In a later analysis, productive TCRs from donors in an Asian-associated ancestry cluster reportedly carried fewer N-insertions than the cohort mean. The classifier reportedly diagnosed cytomegalovirus status with high specificity and sensitivity. Overall, approximately 150 TCR beta chains were annotated as cytomegalovirus-associated.

The sequence was collected from a woman aged 40 to 50 in good health and CMV-seropositive. The V call is TRBV7-8, the J call TRBJ2-3, with D perhaps matching TRBD1 (5 bases). Sample: PBMCs. The CDR3 nucleotides are TGTGCCAGCAGCTCCAGGGCACCCGCCCTAAAGTATTTT. Amino acid sequence: CASSSRAPALKYF.